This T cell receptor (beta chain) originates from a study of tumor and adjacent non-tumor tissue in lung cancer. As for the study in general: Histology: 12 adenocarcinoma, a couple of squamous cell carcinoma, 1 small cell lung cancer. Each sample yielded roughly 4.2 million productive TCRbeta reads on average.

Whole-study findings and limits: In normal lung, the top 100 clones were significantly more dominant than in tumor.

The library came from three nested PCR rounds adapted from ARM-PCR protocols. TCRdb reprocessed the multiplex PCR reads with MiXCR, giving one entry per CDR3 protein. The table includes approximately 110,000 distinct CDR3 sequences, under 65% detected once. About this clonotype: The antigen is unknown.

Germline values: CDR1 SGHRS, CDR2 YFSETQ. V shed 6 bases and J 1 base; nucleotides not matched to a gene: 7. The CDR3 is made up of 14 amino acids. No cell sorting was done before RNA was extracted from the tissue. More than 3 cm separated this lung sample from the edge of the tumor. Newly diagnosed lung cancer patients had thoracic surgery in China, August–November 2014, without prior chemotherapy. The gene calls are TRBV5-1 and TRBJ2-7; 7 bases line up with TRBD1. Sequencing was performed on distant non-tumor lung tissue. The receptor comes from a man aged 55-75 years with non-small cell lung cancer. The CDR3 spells CASTLLTGSYEQYF. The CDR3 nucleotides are TGCGCCAGCACCCTTTTGACAGGGTCCTACGAGCAGTACTTC.